One T cell receptor (beta chain) is described in this entry. What antigen it recognizes has not been identified. No quality values exist for individual bases; no much larger clone is one base distant. This sample was taken from a study of blood T cell repertoires in COVID-19 (dated by TCRdb to about 2020). Background for the entire study: Samples covering the acute and convalescent phases of COVID-19 were provided by collaborators in the United States, Italy and Spain. The prospective study material was composed of cDNA or gDNA derived from T cells, B-cell-depleted T cells, or PBMCs. Subjects who had been exposed to COVID-19, were actively infected with it, or had recovered from it provided the deeply sampled blood TCRbeta repertoires that made up the dataset. A freely available public database, intended as a resource for researchers studying the immune response to SARS-CoV-2, is where the repertoires were released. Samples came from the ongoing ImmuneRACE study (first 160 participants) plus 1,254 subjects from 6 global collaborators. Nearly every sample came with metadata listing a de-identified subject ID, COVID-19 status, age in years and sex. Where available, HLA class I and class II types were obtained from metadata supplied by the sample provider rather than from assay-based typing.

TCRbeta CDR3 regions were amplified from genomic DNA using the immunoSEQ Assay, a bias-controlled multiplex PCR. Concerning the study's data processing: Within the assay, amplification of reference gene primers was used to estimate how many nucleated cells each sample contained. To quantify the absolute abundance of each unique TCRbeta CDR3 rearrangement, sequence reads were collapsed and filtered. Productive Simpson clonality was computed per sample as the square root of Simpson's diversity index over productive rearrangements. TCRdb's version of the immuneACCESS table is confined to in-frame rearrangements and falls short of the full clone set. An unresolved V gene accounts for under half of the shortfall where checked; the remainder is of unknown origin. V, J and clone size derive from that table, while D and trimming were established from the DNA sequence. Across this sample there are fewer than 500,000 clones, with roughly 89% seen only once. Roughly 0.87% of the sample belongs to the ten largest clones.

One collaborating source in Seattle enrolled patients while the patients were actively infected and followed the patients over time throughout the course of disease. Whole blood was collected in K2EDTA tubes by collaborating institutions according to the institutions' own protocols. For TCRbeta analysis, collaborators shipped samples as frozen whole blood, isolated PBMCs, or DNA extracted from either of those sample types. The CDR3 spans 15 residues, from the cysteine through the phenylalanine. The entry retains the CDR3 DNA only, 45 bases that are in frame from base 1. Trimming takes 6 bases off V and 4 bases off J; junction bases not matched to a gene: 8. As encoded in the germline V gene, CDR1 is MNHEY while CDR2 is SVGAGI. On the study overall, not on this receptor specifically: Clinical and demographic metadata were provided uncurated, with the amount varying by source and participant.

Recombination connected TRBV6-5 to TRBJ1-5, with 8 central nucleotides matching TRBD1. The sequencing sample was made of peripheral blood. This sequence was found in a man between 18 and 35 years old with COVID-19, enrolled during active disease. The nucleotides are TGTGCCAGCAGATCCGACAGGGGAGGAAATCAGCCCCAGCATTTT. This sequence encodes CASRSDRGGNQPQHF.